This T cell receptor (beta chain) emerged from a study of OX40 agonist ivuxolimab in advanced cancers. At the level of the whole study: Ivuxolimab was a fully human IgG2 agonistic monoclonal antibody targeting the costimulatory receptor OX40 (CD134). Intravenous ivuxolimab was administered to patients every 2 weeks at six dose levels: 0.01, 0.1, 0.3, 1.5, 3 and 10 mg/kg. Of the approximately 50 dose-escalation patients, hepatocellular carcinoma was present in around 19, melanoma in around 15, renal cell carcinoma in 9 and head and neck cancer in 9. The dose-escalation cohort was about 86% male with a mean age of about 54 years, ranging from about 20 to 80. Patients were allowed to have had prior anti-PD-1, anti-PD-L1 or anti-CTLA-4 therapy, and about 40% of the dose-escalation patients had been treated with checkpoint inhibitors. Partial responses were achieved by three dose-escalation patients, of whom one had hepatocellular carcinoma and two had cutaneous melanoma. Peripheral TCRbeta sequencing aimed to test whether ivuxolimab altered TCR sequence diversity and caused clonal T-cell expansion. The paper describes the monotherapy dose-escalation part (N of about 50 patients) of the phase I trial of ivuxolimab.

Genomic DNA was extracted from sorted cells for sequencing of the TCRbeta CDR3 region. The immunoSEQ Assay was used for sequencing of TCRbeta CDR3 regions. In its TCRdb copy, this immuneACCESS table keeps in-frame sequences only and misses some clones. Where compared with another copy, unresolved V genes explain less than half of these, and the others have no known cause. Counted in this sample were about 80,000 clones; approximately 89% of them appeared once. Jointly, the top ten make up about 0.2% of the sample. For this clone: Its antigen is unknown. No much larger clone is present one base from it, and per-base qualities are unavailable.

Patients with autoimmune disease history or receiving systemic immunosuppression were excluded from the trial. Peripheral blood for TCR sequencing was collected from all dose cohorts at baseline, on cycle 4 day 1, and on cycle 7 day 1. Samples came from an open-label, multicenter, first-in-human phase I dose-escalation trial of ivuxolimab. Adults with locally advanced or metastatic melanoma, renal cell, hepatocellular, or head and neck squamous cell carcinoma were enrolled in the trial. Before TCR sequencing, CD4+ and CD8+ T cells were separately sorted from peripheral blood. Summary of the overall study and its limitations: In the 0.1-3.0 mg/kg groups, partial responders were among the patients with the lowest normalized peripheral clonal expansion, particularly in CD8+ T cells. Low levels of normalized T-cell clonal expansion were also seen in some patients who did not respond. After ivuxolimab, expanded clones were on average more numerous among CD8+ T cells than among CD4+ T cells. At doses of 0.1 to 3.0 mg/kg, clonal expansion of both CD4+ and CD8+ blood T cells was observed from baseline to week 6. The antigen specificity of the clonally expanded peripheral T cells was not determined.

This sequence was found in an adult with an advanced solid tumor such as melanoma, head and neck, liver or kidney cancer. Source: CD4+ or CD8+ T cells sorted from blood, taken in a trial of the OX40 agonist ivuxolimab.

The DNA sequence is TGTGCCTGGAGGGATCAATTAGCGATGGGCGGGAGTCTCTACGAGCAGTACTTC. The resulting protein is CAWRDQLAMGGSLYEQYF. The chain is made from TRBV30 and TRBJ2-7, and TRBD2 aligns with 7 junction nucleotides. Here V drops 3 bases and J drops 3 bases, and the junction holds 20 bases not matched to any gene. The CDR3 covers 18 residues, taking in both the cysteine and the phenylalanine. CDR3 DNA only is kept here, 54 bases in frame from base 1. CDR1 is given as GTSNPN and CDR2 as SVGIG, both from the germline V gene (reference sequence).